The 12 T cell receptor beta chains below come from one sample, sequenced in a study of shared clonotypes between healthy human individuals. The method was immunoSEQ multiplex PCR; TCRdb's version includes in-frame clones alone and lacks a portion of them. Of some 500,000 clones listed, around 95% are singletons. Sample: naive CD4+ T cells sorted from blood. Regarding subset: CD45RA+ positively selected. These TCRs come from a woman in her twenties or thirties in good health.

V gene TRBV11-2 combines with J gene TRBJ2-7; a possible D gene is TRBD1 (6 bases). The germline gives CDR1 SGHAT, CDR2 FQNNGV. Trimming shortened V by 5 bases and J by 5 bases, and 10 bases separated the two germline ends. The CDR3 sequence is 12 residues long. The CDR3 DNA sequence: TGTGCCAGCAGCGCCACAGGGAACGAGCAGTACTTC. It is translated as CASSATGNEQYF.

The CDR3 here is CASSILAGGSGEQFF. In DNA, the CDR3 is TGTGCCAGTAGTATACTAGCGGGAGGGTCGGGAGAGCAGTTCTTC. The genes are TRBV19 and TRBJ2-1; 12 nucleotides match TRBD2. Unmatched junction bases numbered 6, after V lost 2 bases and J lost 10 bases. Germline V gene lookup returns CDR1 LNHDA and CDR2 SQIVND (reference sequence). This CDR3 is 15 amino acids long.

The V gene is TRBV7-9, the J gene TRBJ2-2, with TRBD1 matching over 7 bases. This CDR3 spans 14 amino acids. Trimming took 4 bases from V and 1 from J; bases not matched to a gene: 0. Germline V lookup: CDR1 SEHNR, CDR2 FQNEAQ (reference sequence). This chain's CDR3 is CASSWTGNTGELFF. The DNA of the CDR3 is TGTGCCAGCAGCTGGACAGGGAACACCGGGGAGCTGTTTTTT.

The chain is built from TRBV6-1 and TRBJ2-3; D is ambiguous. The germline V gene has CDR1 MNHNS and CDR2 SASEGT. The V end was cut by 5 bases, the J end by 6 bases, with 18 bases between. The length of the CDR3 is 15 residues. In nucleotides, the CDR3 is TGTGCCAGCAGTAGCGACGGTGGTAGATGGGATACGCAGTATTTT. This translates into CASSSDGGRWDTQYF.

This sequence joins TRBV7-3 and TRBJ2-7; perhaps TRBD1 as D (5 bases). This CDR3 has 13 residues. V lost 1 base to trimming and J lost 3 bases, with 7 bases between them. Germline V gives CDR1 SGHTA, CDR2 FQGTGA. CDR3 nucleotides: TGTGCCAGCAGCTTAAGCCAGGGCTACGAGCAGTACTTC. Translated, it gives CASSLSQGYEQYF. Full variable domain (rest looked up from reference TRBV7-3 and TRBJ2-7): GAGVSQTPSNKVTEKGKYVELRCDPISGHTALYWYRQSLGQGPEFLIYFQGTGAADDSGLPNDRFFAVRPEGSVSTLKIQRTERGDSAVYLCASSLSQGYEQYFGPGTRLTVT.

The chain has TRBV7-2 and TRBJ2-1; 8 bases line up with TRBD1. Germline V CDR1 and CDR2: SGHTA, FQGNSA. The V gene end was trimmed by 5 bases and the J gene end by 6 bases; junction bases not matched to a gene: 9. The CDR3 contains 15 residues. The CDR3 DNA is TGTGCCAGCAGCCAACGACAGGGGTGGGGCAATGAGCAGTTCTTC. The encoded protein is CASSQRQGWGNEQFF.

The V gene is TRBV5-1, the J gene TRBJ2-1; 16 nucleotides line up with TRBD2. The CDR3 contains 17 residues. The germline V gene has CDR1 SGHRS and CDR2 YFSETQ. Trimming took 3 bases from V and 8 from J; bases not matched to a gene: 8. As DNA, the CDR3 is TGCGCCAGCAGCTCGAAAGGGACTAGCGGGAGGGTATATGAGCAGTTCTTC. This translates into CASSSKGTSGRVYEQFF.

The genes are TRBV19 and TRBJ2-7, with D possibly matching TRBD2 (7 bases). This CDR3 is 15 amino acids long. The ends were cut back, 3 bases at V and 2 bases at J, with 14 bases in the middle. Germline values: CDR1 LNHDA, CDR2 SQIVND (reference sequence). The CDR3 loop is CASSIGRGGTYEQYF. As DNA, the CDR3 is TGTGCCAGTAGTATTGGGAGGGGGGGGACCTACGAGCAGTACTTC.

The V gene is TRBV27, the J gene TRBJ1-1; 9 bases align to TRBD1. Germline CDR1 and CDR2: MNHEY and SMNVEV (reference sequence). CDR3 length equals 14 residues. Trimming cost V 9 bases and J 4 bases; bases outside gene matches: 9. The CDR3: CASTNRGPVTEAFF. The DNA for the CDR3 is TGTGCCAGTACGAACAGGGGGCCGGTCACTGAAGCTTTCTTT.

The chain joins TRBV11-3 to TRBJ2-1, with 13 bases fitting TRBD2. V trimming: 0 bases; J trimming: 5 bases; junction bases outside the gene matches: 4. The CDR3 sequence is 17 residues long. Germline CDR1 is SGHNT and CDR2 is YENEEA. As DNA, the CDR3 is TGTGCCAGCAGCTTAGAGGGGACTAGCGGGGCCCACAATGAGCAGTTCTTC. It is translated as CASSLEGTSGAHNEQFF.

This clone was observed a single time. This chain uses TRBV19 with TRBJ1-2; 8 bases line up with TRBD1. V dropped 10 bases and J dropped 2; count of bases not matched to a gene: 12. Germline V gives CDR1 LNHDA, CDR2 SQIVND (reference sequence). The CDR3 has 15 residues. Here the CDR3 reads CATRLGDRPNYGYTF. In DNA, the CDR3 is TGTGCCACCCGGCTGGGGGACAGGCCAAACTATGGCTACACCTTC.

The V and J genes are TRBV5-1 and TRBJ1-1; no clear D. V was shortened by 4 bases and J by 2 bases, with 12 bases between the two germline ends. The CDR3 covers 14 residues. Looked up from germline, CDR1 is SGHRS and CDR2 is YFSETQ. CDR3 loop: CASSIYGPNTEAFF. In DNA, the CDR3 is TGCGCCAGCAGCATCTACGGACCTAACACTGAAGCTTTCTTT.